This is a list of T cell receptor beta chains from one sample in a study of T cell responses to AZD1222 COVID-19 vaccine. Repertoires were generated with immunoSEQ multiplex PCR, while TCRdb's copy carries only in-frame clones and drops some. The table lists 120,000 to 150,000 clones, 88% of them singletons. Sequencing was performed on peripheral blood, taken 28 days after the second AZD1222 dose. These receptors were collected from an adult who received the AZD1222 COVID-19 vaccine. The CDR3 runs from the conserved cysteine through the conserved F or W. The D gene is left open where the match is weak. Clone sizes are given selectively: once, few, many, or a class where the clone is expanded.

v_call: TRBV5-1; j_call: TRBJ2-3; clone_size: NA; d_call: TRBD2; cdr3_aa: CASSPGSSGAYLLSTDTQYF; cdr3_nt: TGCGCCAGCAGTCCCGGGTCTAGCGGGGCGTACCTCCTGAGCACAGATACGCAGTATTTT
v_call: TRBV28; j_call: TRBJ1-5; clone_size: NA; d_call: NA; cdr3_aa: CASSLLGGFDHF; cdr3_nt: TGTGCCAGCAGTTTACTAGGTGGGTTCGATCATTTT
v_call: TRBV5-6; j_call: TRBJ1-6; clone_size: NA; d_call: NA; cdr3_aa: CASSETGHPTDTLHF; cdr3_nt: TGTGCCAGCTCCGAGACGGGGCATCCTACGGACACCCTCCACTTT
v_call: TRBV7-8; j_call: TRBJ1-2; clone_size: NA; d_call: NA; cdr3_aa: CASSLGRRVDGYTF; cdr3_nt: TGTGCCAGCAGCTTAGGTCGCAGGGTGGATGGCTACACCTTC
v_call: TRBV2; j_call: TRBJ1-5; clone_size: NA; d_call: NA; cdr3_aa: CASSRDTQHYQPQHF; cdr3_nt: TGTGCCAGCAGTCGGGACACTCAGCATTATCAGCCCCAGCATTTT
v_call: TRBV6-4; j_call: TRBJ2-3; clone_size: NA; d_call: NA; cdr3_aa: CASSVGAGSTDTQYF; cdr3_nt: TGTGCCAGCAGTGTGGGAGCGGGTAGCACAGATACGCAGTATTTT
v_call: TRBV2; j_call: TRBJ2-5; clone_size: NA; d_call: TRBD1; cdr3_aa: CASGQGAFGETQYF; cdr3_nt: TGTGCCAGTGGACAGGGGGCCTTTGGAGAGACCCAGTACTTC
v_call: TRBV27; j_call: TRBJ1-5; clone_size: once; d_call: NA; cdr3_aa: CASSSVARAGDQPQHF; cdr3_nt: TGTGCCAGCAGTTCTGTGGCCAGGGCGGGGGACCAGCCCCAGCATTTT
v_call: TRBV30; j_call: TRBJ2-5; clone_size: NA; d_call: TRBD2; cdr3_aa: CAWSGTRETQYF; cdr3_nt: TGTGCCTGGAGTGGGACTAGAGAGACCCAGTACTTC
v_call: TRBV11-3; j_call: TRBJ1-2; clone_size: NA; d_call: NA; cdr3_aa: CASSQGLYGYTF; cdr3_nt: TGTGCCAGCAGCCAGGGCCTCTATGGCTACACCTTC
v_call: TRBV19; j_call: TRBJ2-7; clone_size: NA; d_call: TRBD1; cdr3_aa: CASSIRTGNFYEQYF; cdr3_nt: TGTGCCAGTAGTATCCGGACAGGTAATTTCTACGAGCAGTACTTC
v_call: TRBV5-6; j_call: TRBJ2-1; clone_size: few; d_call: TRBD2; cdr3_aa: CASSQTSATDSYNEQFF; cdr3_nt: TGTGCCAGCAGCCAGACTAGCGCGACAGACTCCTACAATGAGCAGTTCTTC
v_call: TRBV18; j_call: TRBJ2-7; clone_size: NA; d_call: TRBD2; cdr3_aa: CASSPSTGRASYEQYF; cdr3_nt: TGTGCCAGCTCACCATCGACCGGGAGGGCCTCCTACGAGCAGTACTTC
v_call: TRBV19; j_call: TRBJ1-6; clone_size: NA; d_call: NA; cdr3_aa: CASSMGGSPSPLHF; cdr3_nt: TGTGCCAGTAGTATGGGGGGAAGCCCTTCACCCCTCCACTTT
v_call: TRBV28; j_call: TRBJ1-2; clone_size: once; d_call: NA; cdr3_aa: CASSSRDYGYTF; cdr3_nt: TGTGCCAGCAGCTCCCGGGACTATGGCTACACCTTC
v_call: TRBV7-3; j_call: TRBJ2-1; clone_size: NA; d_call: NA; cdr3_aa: CASSLSSGSNEQFF; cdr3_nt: TGTGCCAGCAGCTTATCGTCAGGGTCCAATGAGCAGTTCTTC
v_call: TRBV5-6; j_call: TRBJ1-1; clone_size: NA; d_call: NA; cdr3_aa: CASSRGRLNTEAFF; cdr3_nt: TGTGCCAGCAGCCGAGGACGGCTGAACACTGAAGCTTTCTTT
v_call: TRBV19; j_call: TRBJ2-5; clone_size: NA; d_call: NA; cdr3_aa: CASSREIIETQYF; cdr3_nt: TGTGCCAGTAGTCGAGAAATTATAGAGACCCAGTACTTC
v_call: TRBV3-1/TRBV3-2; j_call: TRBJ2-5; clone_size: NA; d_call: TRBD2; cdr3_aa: CASSQDRTSGRGETQYF; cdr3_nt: TGTGCCAGCAGCCAAGATAGGACTAGCGGGAGAGGAGAGACCCAGTACTTC
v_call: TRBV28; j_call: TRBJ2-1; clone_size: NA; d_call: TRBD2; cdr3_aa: CASSFTSGAGNEQFF; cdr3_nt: TGTGCCAGCAGTTTTACTAGCGGAGCTGGCAATGAGCAGTTCTTC
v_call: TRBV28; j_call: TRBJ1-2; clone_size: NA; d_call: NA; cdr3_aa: CASSLMGAIYGYTF; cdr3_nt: TGTGCCAGCAGTTTAATGGGGGCCATCTATGGCTACACCTTC
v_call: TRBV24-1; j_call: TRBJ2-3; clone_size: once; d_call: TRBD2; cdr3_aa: CATSLKREIGDTQYF; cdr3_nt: TGTGCCACCAGTCTCAAGCGGGAGATAGGTGATACGCAGTATTTT
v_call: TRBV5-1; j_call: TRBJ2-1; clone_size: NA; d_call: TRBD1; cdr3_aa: CASSEGQGTGEQFF; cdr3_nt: TGCGCCAGCAGCGAGGGACAGGGGACTGGTGAGCAGTTCTTC